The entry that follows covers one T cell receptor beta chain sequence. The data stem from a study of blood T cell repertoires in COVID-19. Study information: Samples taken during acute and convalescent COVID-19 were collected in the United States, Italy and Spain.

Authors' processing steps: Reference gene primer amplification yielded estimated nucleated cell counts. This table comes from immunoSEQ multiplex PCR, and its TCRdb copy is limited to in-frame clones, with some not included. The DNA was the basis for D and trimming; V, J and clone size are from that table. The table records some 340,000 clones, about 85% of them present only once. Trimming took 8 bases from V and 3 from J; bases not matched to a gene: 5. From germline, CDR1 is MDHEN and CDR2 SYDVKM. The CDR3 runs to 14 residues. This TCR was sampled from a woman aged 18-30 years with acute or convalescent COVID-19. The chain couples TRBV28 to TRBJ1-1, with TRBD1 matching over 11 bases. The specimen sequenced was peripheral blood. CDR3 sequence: CASLDRGLDTEAFF. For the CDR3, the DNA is TGTGCCAGCCTGGACAGGGGGCTGGACACTGAAGCTTTCTTT.